The rows below give T cell receptor beta chains drawn from one sample of a study of neurological immune-mediated disorders. TCRdb fed the 5' RACE reads into MiXCR, producing one record per CDR3 protein. The sample holds about 62,000 distinct CDR3 sequences, 3% to 4% seen once. The specimen sequenced was PBMCs. These receptors were collected from a woman aged 50 to 65 with multiple sclerosis. The CDR3 runs from the conserved cysteine through the conserved F or W. D genes are given only for firm matches. Rows give clone size only sometimes, using once, few, many, or a class for an expanded clone.

15	TRBJ2-4	many	TRBV7-2	TRBD1	CASSILKGQGSIQYF	TGTGCCAGCAGCATACTGAAGGGACAGGGCTCCATTCAGTACTTC
13	TRBJ2-5	many	TRBV5-4	TRBD1	CASSLGQEETQYF	TGTGCCAGCAGCCTGGGACAGGAAGAGACCCAGTACTTC
14	TRBJ2-5	many	TRBV20-1	.	CSARGPVPVRAQYF	TGCAGTGCTAGAGGGCCTGTCCCAGTGAGGGCCCAGTACTTC
13	TRBJ1-1	many	TRBV29-1	.	CSVLLPENTEAFF	TGCAGCGTTCTCCTACCAGAGAACACTGAAGCTTTCTTT
15	TRBJ2-5	many	TRBV6-5	TRBD1	CASSYSTGGAETQYF	TGTGCCAGCAGTTACTCAACAGGGGGCGCAGAGACCCAGTACTTC
14	TRBJ1-6	many	TRBV6-5	.	CASSYRSGTSPLHF	TGTGCCAGCAGTTACCGGAGTGGGACTTCACCCCTCCACTTT
19	TRBJ2-3	many	TRBV5-1	TRBD2	CASSPSGTSGSHLTDTQYF	TGCGCCAGCAGCCCCTCCGGGACTAGCGGTTCTCACCTCACAGATACGCAGTATTTT
14	TRBJ2-5	many	TRBV5-5	.	CASSPGGLQETQYF	TGTGCCAGCAGCCCCGGGGGGCTCCAAGAGACCCAGTACTTC
14	TRBJ2-5	many	TRBV20-1	TRBD2	CSARDDTSGETQYF	TGCAGTGCTAGAGATGACACTAGCGGGGAGACCCAGTACTTC
13	TRBJ2-1	many	TRBV14	TRBD2	CASSQDSGRGQFF	TGTGCCAGCAGCCAAGATAGCGGGAGAGGGCAGTTCTTC
15	TRBJ1-1	many	TRBV5-1	.	CASSLEQRQRTEAFF	TGCGCCAGCAGCTTGGAGCAGAGACAACGGACTGAAGCTTTCTTT
16	TRBJ2-1	.	TRBV3-1	TRBD2	CASSQLIAGNYNEQFF	TGTGCCAGCAGCCAACTTATAGCGGGAAACTACAATGAGCAGTTCTTC
12	TRBJ2-1	many	TRBV20-1	TRBD2	CSAPTSGYEQFF	TGCAGTGCTCCGACTAGCGGGTATGAGCAGTTCTTC
14	TRBJ1-4	many	TRBV27	.	CASSRDRGDEKLFF	TGTGCCAGCAGCCGGGACCGGGGGGATGAAAAACTGTTTTTT
16	TRBJ1-2	many	TRBV24-1	.	CATSMTGSLGGYGYTF	TGTGCCACCAGCATGACAGGATCTCTTGGTGGCTATGGCTACACCTTC
13	TRBJ1-2	many	TRBV20-1	.	CSASLHGTIGYTF	TGCAGTGCTTCGCTTCATGGGACGATAGGCTACACCTTC